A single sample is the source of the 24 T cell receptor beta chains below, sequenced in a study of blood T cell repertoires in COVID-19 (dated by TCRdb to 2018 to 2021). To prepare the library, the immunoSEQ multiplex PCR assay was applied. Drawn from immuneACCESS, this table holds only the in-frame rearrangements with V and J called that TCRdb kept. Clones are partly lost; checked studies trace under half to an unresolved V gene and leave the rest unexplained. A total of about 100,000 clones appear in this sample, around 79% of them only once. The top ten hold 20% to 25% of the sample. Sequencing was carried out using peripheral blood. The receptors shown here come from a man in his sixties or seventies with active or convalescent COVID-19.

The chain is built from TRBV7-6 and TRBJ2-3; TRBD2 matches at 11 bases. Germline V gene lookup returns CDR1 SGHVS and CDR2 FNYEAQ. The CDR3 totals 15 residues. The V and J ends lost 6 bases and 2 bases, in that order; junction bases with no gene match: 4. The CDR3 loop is CASSRLAGLTDTQYF. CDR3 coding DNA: TGTGCCAGCAGTCGACTAGCGGGGCTCACAGATACGCAGTATTTT.

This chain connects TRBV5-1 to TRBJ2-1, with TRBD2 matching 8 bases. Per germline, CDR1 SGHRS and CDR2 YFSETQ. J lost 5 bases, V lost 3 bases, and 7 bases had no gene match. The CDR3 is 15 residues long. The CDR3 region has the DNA TGCGCCAGCAGCTATTCCGGGACTAGTAACAATGAGCAGTTCTTC. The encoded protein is CASSYSGTSNNEQFF.

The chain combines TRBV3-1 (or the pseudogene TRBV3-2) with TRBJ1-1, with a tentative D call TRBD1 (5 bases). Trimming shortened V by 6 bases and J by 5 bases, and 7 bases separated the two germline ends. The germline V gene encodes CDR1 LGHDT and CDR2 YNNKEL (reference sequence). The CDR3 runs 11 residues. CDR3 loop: CASRGRTEAFF. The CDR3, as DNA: TGTGCCAGCAGGGGGCGGACTGAAGCTTTCTTT.

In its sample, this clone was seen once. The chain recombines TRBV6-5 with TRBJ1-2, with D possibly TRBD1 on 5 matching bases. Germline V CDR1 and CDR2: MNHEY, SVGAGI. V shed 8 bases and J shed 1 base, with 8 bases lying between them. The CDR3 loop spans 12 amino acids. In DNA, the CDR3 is TGTGCCAGCGGGGGGATTAACTATGGCTACACCTTC. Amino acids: CASGGINYGYTF.

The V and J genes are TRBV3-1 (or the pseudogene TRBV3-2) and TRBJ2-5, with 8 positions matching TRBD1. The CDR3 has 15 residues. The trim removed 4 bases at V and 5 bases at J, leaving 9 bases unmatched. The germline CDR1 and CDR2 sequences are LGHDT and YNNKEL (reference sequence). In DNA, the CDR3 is TGTGCCAGCAGCCGCCGGGACAGGTCTCGGGAGACCCAGTACTTC. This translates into CASSRRDRSRETQYF.

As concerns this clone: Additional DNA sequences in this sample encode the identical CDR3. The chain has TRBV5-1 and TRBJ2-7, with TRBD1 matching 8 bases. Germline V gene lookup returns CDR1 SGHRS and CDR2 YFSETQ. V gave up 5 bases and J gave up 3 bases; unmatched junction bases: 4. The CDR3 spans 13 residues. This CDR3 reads CASSLTGVYEQYF. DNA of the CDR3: TGCGCCAGCAGTCTGACAGGGGTCTACGAGCAGTACTTC. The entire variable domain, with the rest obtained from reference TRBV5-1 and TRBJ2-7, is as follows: KAGVTQTPRYLIKTRGQQVTLSCSPISGHRSVSWYQQTPGQGLQFLFEYFSETQRNKGNFPGRFSGRQFSNSRSEMNVSTLELGDSALYLCASSLTGVYEQYFGPGTRLTVT.

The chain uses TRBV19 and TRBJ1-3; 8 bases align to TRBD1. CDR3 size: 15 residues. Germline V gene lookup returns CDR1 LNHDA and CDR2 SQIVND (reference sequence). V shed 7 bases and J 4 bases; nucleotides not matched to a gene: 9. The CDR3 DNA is TGTGCCAGTACCAAGCCCGGGACAGGAGGAAACACCATATATTTT. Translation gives CASTKPGTGGNTIYF.

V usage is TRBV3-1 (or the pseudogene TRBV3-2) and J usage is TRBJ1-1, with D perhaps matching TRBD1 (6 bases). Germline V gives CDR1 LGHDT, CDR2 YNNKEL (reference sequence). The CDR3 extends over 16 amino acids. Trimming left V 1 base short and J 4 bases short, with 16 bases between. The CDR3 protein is CASSQGGGGRGTEAFF. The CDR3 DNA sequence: TGTGCCAGCAGCCAAGGAGGGGGGGGCCGAGGCACTGAAGCTTTCTTT.

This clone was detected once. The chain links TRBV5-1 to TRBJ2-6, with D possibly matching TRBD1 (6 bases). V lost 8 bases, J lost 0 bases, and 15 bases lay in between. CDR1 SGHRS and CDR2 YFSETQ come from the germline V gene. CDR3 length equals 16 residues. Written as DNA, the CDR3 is TGCGCCAGTCAGGGGCAGGTTGGCTCTGGGGCCAACGTCCTGACTTTC. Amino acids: CASQGQVGSGANVLTF.

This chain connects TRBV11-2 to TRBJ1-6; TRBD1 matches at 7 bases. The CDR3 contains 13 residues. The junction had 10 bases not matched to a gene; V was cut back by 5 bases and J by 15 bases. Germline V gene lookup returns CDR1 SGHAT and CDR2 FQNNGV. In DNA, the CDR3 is TGTGCCAGCAGCCCAGCCGGGACAGAATACCTCCACTTT. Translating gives CASSPAGTEYLHF.

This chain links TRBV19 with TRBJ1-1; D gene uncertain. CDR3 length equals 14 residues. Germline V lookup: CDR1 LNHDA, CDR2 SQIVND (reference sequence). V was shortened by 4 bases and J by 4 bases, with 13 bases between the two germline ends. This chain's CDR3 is CASSSKQITTEAFF. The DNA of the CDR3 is TGTGCCAGTAGTAGTAAACAAATTACCACTGAAGCTTTCTTT.

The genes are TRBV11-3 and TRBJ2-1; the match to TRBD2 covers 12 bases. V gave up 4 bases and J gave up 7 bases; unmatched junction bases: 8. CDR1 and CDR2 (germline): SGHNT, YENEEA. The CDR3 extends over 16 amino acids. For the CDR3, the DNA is TGTGCCAGCAGCTCCCTAGCGGGGGGGCTCTCAAATGAGCAGTTCTTC. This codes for CASSSLAGGLSNEQFF.

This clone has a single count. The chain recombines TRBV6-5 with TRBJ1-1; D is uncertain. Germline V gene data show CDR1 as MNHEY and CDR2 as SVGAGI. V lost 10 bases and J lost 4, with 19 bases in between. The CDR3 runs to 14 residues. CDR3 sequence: CATPATAGCTEAFF. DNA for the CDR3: TGTGCCACACCCGCTACAGCGGGGTGCACTGAAGCTTTCTTT.

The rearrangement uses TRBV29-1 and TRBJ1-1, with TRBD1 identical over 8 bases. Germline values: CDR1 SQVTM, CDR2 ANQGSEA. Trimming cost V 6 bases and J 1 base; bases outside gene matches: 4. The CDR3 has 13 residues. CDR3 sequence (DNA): TGCAGCGTGCGCGGGACAGGGAACACTGAAGCTTTCTTT. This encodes CSVRGTGNTEAFF.

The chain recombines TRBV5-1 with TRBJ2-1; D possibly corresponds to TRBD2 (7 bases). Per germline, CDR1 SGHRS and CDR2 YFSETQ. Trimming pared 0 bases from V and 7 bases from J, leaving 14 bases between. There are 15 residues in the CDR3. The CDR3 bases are TGCGCCAGCAGCTTGGGGGCGGGGGCATGGAATGAGCAGTTCTTC. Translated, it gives CASSLGAGAWNEQFF.

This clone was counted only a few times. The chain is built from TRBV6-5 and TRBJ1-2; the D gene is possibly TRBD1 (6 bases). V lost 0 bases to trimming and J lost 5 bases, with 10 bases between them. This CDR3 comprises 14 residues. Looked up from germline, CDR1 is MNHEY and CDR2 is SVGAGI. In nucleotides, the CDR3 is TGTGCCAGCAGTTACTCGGACAGACCTTATGGCTACACCTTC. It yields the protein CASSYSDRPYGYTF.

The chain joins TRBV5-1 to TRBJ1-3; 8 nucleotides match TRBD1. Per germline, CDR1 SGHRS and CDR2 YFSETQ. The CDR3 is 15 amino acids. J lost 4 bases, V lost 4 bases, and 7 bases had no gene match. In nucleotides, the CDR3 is TGCGCCAGCAGCCCTTGGACAGGGCCAGGAAACACCATATATTTT. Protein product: CASSPWTGPGNTIYF.

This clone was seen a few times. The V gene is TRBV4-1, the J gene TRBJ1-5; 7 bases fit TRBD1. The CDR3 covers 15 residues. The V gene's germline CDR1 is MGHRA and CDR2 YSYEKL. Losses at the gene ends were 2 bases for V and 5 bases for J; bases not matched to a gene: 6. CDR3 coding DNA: TGCGCCAGCAGCCAATACGGACAGGACTATCAGCCCCAGCATTTT. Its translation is CASSQYGQDYQPQHF.

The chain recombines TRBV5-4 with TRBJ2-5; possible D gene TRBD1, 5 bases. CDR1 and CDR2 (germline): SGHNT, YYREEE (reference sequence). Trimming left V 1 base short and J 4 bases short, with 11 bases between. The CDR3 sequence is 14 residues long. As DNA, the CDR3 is TGTGCCAGCAGCTTGAAACAGGATGGAGAGACCCAGTACTTC. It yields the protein CASSLKQDGETQYF.

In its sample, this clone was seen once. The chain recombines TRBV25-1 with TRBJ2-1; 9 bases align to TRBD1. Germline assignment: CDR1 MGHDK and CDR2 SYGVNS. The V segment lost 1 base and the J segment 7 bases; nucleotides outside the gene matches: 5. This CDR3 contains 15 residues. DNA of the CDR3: TGTGCCAGCAGTGAATTTAAGGGGACAGGGAATGAGCAGTTCTTC. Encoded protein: CASSEFKGTGNEQFF. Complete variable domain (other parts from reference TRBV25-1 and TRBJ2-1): EADIYQTPRYLVIGTGKKITLECSQTMGHDKMYWYQQDPGMELHLIHYSYGVNSTEKGDLSSESTVSRIRTEHFPLTLESARPSHTSQYLCASSEFKGTGNEQFFGPGTRLTVL.

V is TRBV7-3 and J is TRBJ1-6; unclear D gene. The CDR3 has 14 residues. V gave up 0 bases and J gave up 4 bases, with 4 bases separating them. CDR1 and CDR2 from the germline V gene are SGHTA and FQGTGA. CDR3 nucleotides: TGTGCCAGCAGCTTAACAGAGTATAATTCACCCCTCCACTTT. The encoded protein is CASSLTEYNSPLHF.

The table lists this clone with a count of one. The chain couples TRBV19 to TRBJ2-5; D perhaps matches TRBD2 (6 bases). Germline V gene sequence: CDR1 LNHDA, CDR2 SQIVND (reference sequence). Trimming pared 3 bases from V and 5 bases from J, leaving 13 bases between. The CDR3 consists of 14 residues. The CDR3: CASSMGGGVETQYF. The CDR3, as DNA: TGTGCCAGTAGTATGGGTGGAGGGGTGGAGACCCAGTACTTC.

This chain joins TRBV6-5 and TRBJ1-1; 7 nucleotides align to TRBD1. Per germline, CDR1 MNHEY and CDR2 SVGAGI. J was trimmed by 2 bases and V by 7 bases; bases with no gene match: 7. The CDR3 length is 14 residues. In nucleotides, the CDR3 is TGTGCCAGCATTAACAGGGGCCTCAACACTGAAGCTTTCTTT. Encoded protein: CASINRGLNTEAFF.

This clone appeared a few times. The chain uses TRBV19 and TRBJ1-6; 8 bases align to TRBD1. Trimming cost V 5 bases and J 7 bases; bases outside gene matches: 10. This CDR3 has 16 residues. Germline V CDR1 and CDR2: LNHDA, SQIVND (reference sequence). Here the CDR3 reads CASSPLRTGTNSPLHF. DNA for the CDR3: TGTGCCAGTAGTCCGCTCAGGACAGGGACCAATTCACCCCTCCACTTT.